The 2 T cell receptor beta chains given below trace back to one sample, sequenced in a study of control samples from healthy donors and cancer patients. Repertoires were generated with immunoSEQ multiplex PCR, while TCRdb's copy carries only in-frame clones and drops some. This table holds about 110,000 clones, 90% to 95% found once. Material for sequencing was blood. All receptors derive from a woman aged 18-30 years in good health.

This clone was recorded only once. J is TRBJ2-1 and V is TRBV14, with TRBD2 matching over 10 bases. Germline V lookup: CDR1 SGHDN, CDR2 FVKESK. The CDR3 has 18 amino acids. The J segment lost 4 bases and the V segment lost 0 bases, leaving 9 bases of the junction unmatched. CDR3 in amino acids: CASSQDRPSGGLYNEQFF. CDR3 in DNA: TGTGCCAGCAGCCAAGATCGTCCTAGCGGGGGTCTATACAATGAGCAGTTCTTC.

The chain employs TRBV28 and TRBJ2-5; no firm D call. V lost 4 bases and J lost 7, with 25 bases in between. The CDR3 extends over 17 amino acids. CDR1 is MDHEN, CDR2 SYDVKM, per germline. CDR3: CASSSARTGSWFGTQYF. The CDR3, as DNA: TGTGCCAGCAGTTCCGCGCGCACCGGGTCGTGGTTTGGGACCCAGTACTTC.